This record covers a single TCR beta chain. Its antigen is still unknown. No much larger clone is present one base from it, and per-base qualities are unavailable. In total, 600 or so healthy bone marrow donors made up the cohort. Cohort members were all nominally healthy when sampled, although unrecorded immune exposures were likely present. The donor tested CMV seronegative, placing the donor among the 350 to 400 seronegative members of the cohort. Every donor gave a peripheral blood sample, and the peripheral blood mononuclear cells from that sample were used for TCR beta sequencing. The Qiagen DNeasy Blood Extraction Kit was used to extract genomic DNA from the blood cell samples. These data belong to a study of cytomegalovirus exposure and HLA in healthy donors (dated by TCRdb to 2016 to 2017). For context, the study as a whole: According to an earlier analysis of a few hundred of the donors, about 180 million T cells yielded 90 million to 140 million unique TCR beta sequences and roughly 280 Gb of sequence data. The study aimed to test whether signatures of past pathogen exposure could be identified by cataloging public T cell receptors. Of the 398 genotyped donors, 80% to 90% were placed in the genetic ancestry cluster associated with self-reported Caucasian donors. A later genetic analysis used genome-wide SNP genotypes for about 60% of the roughly 700 donors, treating that subset as a discovery cohort. Typing coverage varied by locus: roughly 629-640 donors for A, B, C, DRB1 and DQB1; more than 500 for DQA1; around 610 for DPA1; roughly 470 for DPB1. A later analysis re-analyzed previously published TCR beta repertoires from approximately 670 donors and added high-resolution HLA genotyping to study TCR occurrence patterns. An earlier analysis of around 640 of the donors used high-throughput TCR beta sequencing to judge whether each TCR beta V gene segment behaved as functional or pseudogenic. The later analysis used no new phenotypic data to find candidate immune exposures, relying instead on TCR beta sequences and their occurrence across donors. Several DR-DQ haplotypes were handled as single units for association and clustering, since linkage in the cohort was strong. Donor age, sex, ethnicity and CMV serostatus were compiled alongside the repertoire data. An early release that covered fewer than 800 HLA-typed donors contained approximately 320 gigabases of sequencing data and 70 million to 100 million unique TCR sequences. HLA typing included class I and class II loci at four-digit resolution. Using immunosequencing, the study profiled T cell repertoires from fewer than 850 subjects and related those repertoires to cytomegalovirus serostatus. All discovery cohort repertoires had been generated on a single sequencing platform. Among some 400 genotyped donors of the cohort, an average of approximately 250,000 unique TCR beta nucleotide sequences were sequenced per donor, roughly 20% of them non-productive. To predict cytomegalovirus infection status, the study combined high-throughput TCR immunosequencing, statistical association of individual TCRs with disease status, and machine learning. Along with the roughly 670-subject first cohort, a separate validation cohort of approximately 110 different subjects was used. The paper as a whole reports these results and caveats: Most TCR sequences were observed very rarely across donors, whereas some public TCRs were present in many individuals. A further reported finding was that TCR beta sequences accurately predicted the HLA-A and HLA-B alleles for most subjects in the first cohort. In vitro tests confirmed that a few of the cytomegalovirus-associated TCR beta chains recognize cytomegalovirus antigens. According to a later genetic analysis, donors in an Asian-associated ancestry cluster had fewer N-insertions in productive TCRs than the approximately 700-donor mean. A cluster of highly shared sequence variants was judged likely to be a technical artifact of the sequencing pipeline. A later analysis found that HLA-associated TCR beta chains were more clonally expanded and had lower generation probabilities than equally common non-associated chains. Because counts were too low, approximately 18 rarely observed V segments, including chromosome 9 orphons, were excluded from the earlier analysis of 587 of the donors. In this cohort, only TCR beta chains were sequenced, and detectable features were limited by the absence of alpha or paired-chain data. According to a later analysis, parvovirus B19, influenza, CMV and Epstein-Barr virus appeared linked to several top co-occurrence clusters. When HLA alleles, especially DR and DQ, strongly co-occurred, TCR associations were difficult to assign to individual alleles. Cytomegalovirus status was reported to be diagnosed by the classifier with high specificity and sensitivity in both the original and validation cohorts. V-gene and J-gene trimming of TCR beta chains was associated with a missense DCLRE1C variant in a later genetic analysis, and the association was replicated in an independent cohort. An earlier analysis of some 560 of the donors showed that most TCR beta V segments appeared in productive rearrangements either about 90% or about 30% of the time, which broadly matched IMGT annotations. According to a later analysis, TCR association rates differed among HLA loci, with DRB1 alleles showing the most associated TCRs and HLA-C alleles showing the fewest. Most CMV-associated TCR beta chains appeared to be HLA-restricted in a later analysis, and the HLA associations seemed to be driven largely by CMV exposure. A total of around 150 TCR beta chains were listed by the study as associated with cytomegalovirus. Sequencing depth was assumed to be roughly uniform across donors in the presence/absence analyses, though that assumption may not hold. Because HLA typing was unavailable for some donors at each locus, only the typed subset was used in association tests. According to the authors, the approach could potentially be generalized to other disease states and immunological phenotypes. Immune exposure information for the cohort was limited to CMV serostatus. The 87-base-pair reads could not distinguish some IMGT-functional V segments, including TRBV6-2 and TRBV6-3, so those segments were excluded. Linkage disequilibrium might explain the correlated functional status among segregating V segments, but an unknown experimental factor could not be ruled out. A later analysis associated 15,000 to 20,000 TCR beta sequences with specific HLA alleles at a false discovery rate of 0.05.

Trimming removed 4 bases from V and 5 bases from J, leaving 16 bases between the germline ends. The cysteine opens and the phenylalanine closes a CDR3 of 15 amino acids. This entry keeps only the CDR3 DNA: 45 bases, framed from base 1. CDR1 is given as SGDLS and CDR2 as YYNGEE, both from the germline V gene. Library method: the immunoSEQ multiplex PCR assay. For the multiplex PCR, a mixture combining 60 forward primers for TCR Vbeta segments and 13 reverse primers for TCR Jbeta segments was used. A multiplex PCR assay on genomic DNA amplified the CDR3 region of rearranged TCR beta genes. Amplified TCR beta libraries were sequenced as 87-base-pair reads on the Illumina HiSeq System. The authors' pipeline ran thus. A later analysis tallied tens of millions of unique TCR beta chains across the approximately 670 repertoires, and around 10 million of those chains were shared by two or more donors. To remove PCR and sequencing errors, raw reads were error-corrected and collapsed into unique sequences using a nearest-neighbor algorithm that merged closely related sequences. Alignment of CDR3 sequences to IMGT reference sequences was used to assign V, D and J gene segments. For a sequence to be retained, a match of at least six nucleotides was required to both a V gene segment and a J gene segment. Rearrangements were classified as productive when the CDR3 lacked stop codons and remained in frame with V and J, and all other rearrangements were classified as non-productive. CDR3 was defined according to IMGT convention as the region running from the second conserved V-encoded cysteine to the conserved J-encoded phenylalanine. Sequences without an unambiguous match to a single V gene segment were excluded from the earlier analysis of approximately 560 of the donors. In an earlier analysis of several hundred of the donors, V segments were called functional above 56.7% productive rearrangements and were called segregating when the between-donor standard deviation exceeded 5%. To diagnose cytomegalovirus status from the catalog of TCR beta chain sequences, a statistical classification framework was built. In a later analysis, V and J genes were assigned by comparing TCR nucleotide sequences against IMGT/GENE-DB human TR gene sequences. A later analysis assigned CDR3 sequences and most-parsimonious VDJ recombination scenarios with the TCRdist pipeline. In a later analysis, each TCR beta chain was defined by its CDR3 amino acid sequence together with its V-gene family, and reads without a unique V-gene family were excluded. As a way to deal with suspected cross-contamination and a sequencing artifact, a later analysis dropped 592 nucleotide sequences that were highly shared and had low generation probability. A later analysis calculated a clonal expansion index for each public chain from normalized within-repertoire ranks of inferred template counts. A later analysis computed generation probabilities with a VDJ recombination model fitted to out-of-frame rearrangements, and checked the results against IGoR. Hypergeometric tests were used in a later analysis to score TCR-TCR, TCR-HLA and TCR-CMV co-occurrence, with a repertoire-size bias correction applied to the TCR pairs. False discovery rates were estimated in a later analysis by permuting HLA or CMV assignments 20 times. A later analysis grouped co-occurring TCRs with DBSCAN, adding TCRdist sequence similarity when clustering within HLA-allele-positive subsets. Co-occurrence clustering excluded repertoires with fewer than 30,000 or more than 120,000 public chains, plus five with anomalous nucleotide sharing. TCRdb holds this immuneACCESS table with in-frame rearrangements only. Some clones are missing; in checked studies, unresolved V genes explain under half, and the rest has no known cause. Clonal size and the V and J genes are those of that table, whereas D and trimming came from the DNA. Recorded for this sample are about 110,000 clones; about 76% of them occurred a single time. The top ten clonotypes cover roughly 2.3% of the sample.

Sequencing input: PBMCs. This clonotype was sampled from a woman aged 30 to 39 in good health and CMV-seronegative. The receptor chain draws on TRBV9 and TRBJ2-4; a tentative D match to TRBD1 spans 5 bases. The DNA sequence reads TGTGCCAGCAGCTTAACCCCCGACAGAGAAAACATTCAGTACTTC. This sequence encodes CASSLTPDRENIQYF.